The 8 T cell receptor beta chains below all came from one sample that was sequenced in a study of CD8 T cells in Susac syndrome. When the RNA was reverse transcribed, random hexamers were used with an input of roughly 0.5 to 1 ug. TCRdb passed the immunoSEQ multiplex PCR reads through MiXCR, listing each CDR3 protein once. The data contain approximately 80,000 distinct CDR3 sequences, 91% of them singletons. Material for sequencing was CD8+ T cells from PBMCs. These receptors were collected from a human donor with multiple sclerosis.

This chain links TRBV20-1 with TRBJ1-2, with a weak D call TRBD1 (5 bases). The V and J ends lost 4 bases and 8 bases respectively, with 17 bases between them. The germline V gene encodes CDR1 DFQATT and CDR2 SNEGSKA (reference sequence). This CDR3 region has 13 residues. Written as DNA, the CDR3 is TGCAGTGCTAAGGACATAACAGAGGGGGGCTACACCTTC. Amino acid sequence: CSAKDITEGGYTF.

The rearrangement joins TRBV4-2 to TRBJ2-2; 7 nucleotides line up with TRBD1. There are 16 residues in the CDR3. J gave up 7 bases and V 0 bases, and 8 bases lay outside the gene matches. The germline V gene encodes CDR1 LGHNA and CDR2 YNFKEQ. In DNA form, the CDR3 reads TGTGCCAGCAGCCAAGAATCCAGGGGGTCTCACGGGGAGCTGTTTTTT. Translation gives CASSQESRGSHGELFF.

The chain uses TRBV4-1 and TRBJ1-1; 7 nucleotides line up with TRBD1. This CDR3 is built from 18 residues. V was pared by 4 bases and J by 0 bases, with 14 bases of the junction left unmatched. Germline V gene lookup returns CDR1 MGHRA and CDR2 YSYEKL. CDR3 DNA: TGCGCCAGCAGCCCCTCCCCATTCCAGGGGGGAATGAACACTGAAGCTTTCTTT. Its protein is CASSPSPFQGGMNTEAFF.

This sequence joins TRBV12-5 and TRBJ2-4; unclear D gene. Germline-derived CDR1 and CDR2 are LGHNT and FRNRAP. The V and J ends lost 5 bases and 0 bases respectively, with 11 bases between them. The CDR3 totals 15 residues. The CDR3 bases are TGTGCTAGTGGTCAGGACGGATTAGCCAAAAACATTCAGTACTTC. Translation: CASGQDGLAKNIQYF.

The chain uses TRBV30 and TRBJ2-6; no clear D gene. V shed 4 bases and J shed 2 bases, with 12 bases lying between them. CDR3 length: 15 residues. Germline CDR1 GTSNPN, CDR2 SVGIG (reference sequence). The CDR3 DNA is TGTGCCTGGACCCGTACTCTCACTGGGGCCAACGTCCTGACTTTC. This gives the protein CAWTRTLTGANVLTF.

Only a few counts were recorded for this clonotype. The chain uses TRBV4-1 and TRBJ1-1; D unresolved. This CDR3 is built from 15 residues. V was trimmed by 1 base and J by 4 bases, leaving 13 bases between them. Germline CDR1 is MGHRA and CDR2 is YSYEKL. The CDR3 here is CASSQGELVGTEAFF. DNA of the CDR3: TGCGCCAGCAGCCAAGGAGAGTTGGTCGGCACTGAAGCTTTCTTT.

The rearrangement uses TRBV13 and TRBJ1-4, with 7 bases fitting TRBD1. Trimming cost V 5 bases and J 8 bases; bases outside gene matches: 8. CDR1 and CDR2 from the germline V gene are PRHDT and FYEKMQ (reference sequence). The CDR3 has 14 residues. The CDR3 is CASSQDRAREKLFF. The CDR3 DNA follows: TGTGCCAGCAGCCAAGACAGGGCCCGGGAAAAACTGTTTTTT.

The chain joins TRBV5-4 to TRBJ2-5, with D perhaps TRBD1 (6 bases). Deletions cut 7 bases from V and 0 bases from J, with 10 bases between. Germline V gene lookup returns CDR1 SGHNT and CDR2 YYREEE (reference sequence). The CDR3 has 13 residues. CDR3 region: CASFGQNQETQYF. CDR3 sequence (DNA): TGTGCCAGCTTTGGACAGAACCAAGAGACCCAGTACTTC.